This entry lists 26 T cell receptor beta chains sequenced from one sample in a study of T cell changes during pregnancy in multiple sclerosis. TCRdb's copy holds only in-frame clones and misses some; the assay was immunoSEQ multiplex PCR. Counted here are around 97,000 clones, around 91% occurring once; the ten biggest clones make up more than 0.85%. Material: peripheral blood, obtained after pregnancy. The receptors come from a female donor with multiple sclerosis, enrolled in a pregnancy study.

This clone was seen only once. CDR3 bases: TGTGCCAGCAGAAGACCGGAGGGACCCCAGTTCTTC. Its translation is CASRRPEGPQFF. The J gene is TRBJ2-1, the V gene TRBV6-5; D may be TRBD2 (6 bases). V was pared by 6 bases and J by 13 bases, with 16 bases between. The length of the CDR3 is 12 residues. Germline V gene data show CDR1 as MNHEY and CDR2 as SVGAGI.

The V call is TRBV27, the J call TRBJ1-2; D possibly corresponds to TRBD1 (5 bases). The CDR3 runs 15 residues. With 5 bases removed from V and 7 bases from J, the gap between germline ends came to 20 bases. The V gene's germline CDR1 is MNHEY and CDR2 SMNVEV (reference sequence). The CDR3 nucleotides read TGTGCCAGCAGTACCTCCCCGGGGGGGATGCGTGGCTACACCTTC. Its protein product is CASSTSPGGMRGYTF.

The chain uses TRBV27 and TRBJ1-5, with 8 positions matching TRBD1. The CDR3 totals 15 residues. Germline V gene lookup returns CDR1 MNHEY and CDR2 SMNVEV (reference sequence). V shed 4 bases and J 7 bases; nucleotides not matched to a gene: 9. Written as DNA, the CDR3 is TGTGCCAGCAGTTCAATTCACAGGGGGGGACAGCCCCAGCATTTT. Residues: CASSSIHRGGQPQHF.

The genes are TRBV11-2 and TRBJ2-1; maybe TRBD1 (6 bases). The CDR3 contains 13 residues. The germline V gene has CDR1 SGHAT and CDR2 FQNNGV. V was shortened by 5 bases and J by 8 bases, with 13 bases between the two germline ends. For the CDR3, the DNA is TGTGCCAGCAGCGCTCAACAGGGATATGAGCAGTTCTTC. The encoded protein is CASSAQQGYEQFF.

A word on this clone: The missing conserved phenylalanine or tryptophan at the end of this CDR3 makes a read error likely. The limits of the CDR3 on the DNA are not certain, so only TCRdb's listed CDR3 is given. This chain links TRBV5-1 with TRBJ1-4; TRBD1 is taken as the D call from the table, unchecked against the DNA. Inclusive of both ends, the CDR3 amounts to 13 amino acids. CDR1 SGHRS and CDR2 YFSETQ come from the germline V gene. CDR3 region: CASSLSPDRPPFL.

The chain recombines TRBV9 with TRBJ2-3; 10 bases map to TRBD2. The V gene's germline CDR1 is SGDLS and CDR2 YYNGEE. The CDR3 totals 14 residues. V trimming: 3 bases; J trimming: 4 bases; junction bases outside the gene matches: 2. The CDR3 DNA sequence: TGTGCCAGCAGCGCAGCGGGGGGGCCAGATACGCAGTATTTT. This sequence encodes CASSAAGGPDTQYF.

The chain combines TRBV7-2 with TRBJ2-7; 9 bases agree with TRBD1. Losses at the gene ends were 4 bases for V and 0 bases for J; bases not matched to a gene: 1. CDR3 size: 14 residues. The germline V gene has CDR1 SGHTA and CDR2 FQGNSA. The CDR3 sequence: CASSSQGASYEQYF. CDR3 in DNA: TGTGCCAGCAGCTCACAGGGGGCCTCCTACGAGCAGTACTTC.

This clone was recorded once. V is TRBV7-9 and J is TRBJ2-1, with 14 bases aligning to TRBD2. The ends lost 0 bases at V and 15 bases at J; junction bases unmatched: 10. Germline V gives CDR1 SEHNR, CDR2 FQNEAQ (reference sequence). This CDR3 comprises 16 residues. The CDR3 region is CASSLATGTSGSFRFF. CDR3 DNA: TGTGCCAGCAGCTTAGCAACAGGGACTAGCGGGAGTTTTCGGTTCTTC. Based on the CDR3 plus reference TRBV7-9 and TRBJ2-1, the full variable domain is DTGVSQNPRHKITKRGQNVTFRCDPISEHNRLYWYRQTLGQGPEFLTYFQNEAQLEKSRLLSDRFSAERPKGSFSTLEIQRTEQGDSAMYLCASSLATGTSGSFRFFGPGTRLTVL.

This chain uses TRBV30 with TRBJ2-7, with 7 bases identical to TRBD2. Germline assignment: CDR1 GTSNPN and CDR2 SVGIG (reference sequence). This CDR3 region has 14 residues. V lost 5 bases, J lost 6 bases, and 13 bases stayed unmatched. This CDR3 reads CAWCLGGSRSEQYF. DNA for the CDR3: TGTGCCTGGTGTCTTGGCGGGAGTAGGTCCGAGCAGTACTTC. The whole variable domain, remainder taken from reference TRBV30 and TRBJ2-7, is SQTIHQWPATLVQPVGSPLSLECTVEGTSNPNLYWYRQAAGRGLQLLFYSVGIGQISSEVPQNLSASRPQDRQFILSSKKLLLSDSGFYLCAWCLGGSRSEQYFGPGTRLTVT.

The chain couples TRBV19 to TRBJ2-1, with 7 nucleotides matching TRBD2. CDR1 LNHDA and CDR2 SQIVND come from the germline V gene (reference sequence). Trimming removed 5 bases from V and 5 bases from J; junction bases left unmatched: 18. The CDR3 contains 18 residues. The CDR3 region is CASSGAGRVVTIHNEQFF. The CDR3 nucleotides read TGTGCCAGTAGTGGGGCAGGGAGGGTGGTGACAATTCACAATGAGCAGTTCTTC.

The rearrangement uses TRBV18 and TRBJ1-3; possibly TRBD1 for D (5 bases). The CDR3 loop spans 15 amino acids. Trimming took off 2 bases at V and 2 bases at J, with 10 bases between the two ends. Per the germline V gene, CDR1 is KGHSH and CDR2 is LQKENI. The CDR3 loop is CASSPSWGAGNTIYF. The DNA for the CDR3 is TGTGCCAGCTCACCATCTTGGGGGGCTGGAAACACCATATATTTT.

This clone was seen only once. The chain has TRBV5-1 and TRBJ2-7; 11 bases map to TRBD2. CDR1 and CDR2 from the germline V gene are SGHRS and YFSETQ. J gave up 1 base and V 3 bases, and 18 bases lay outside the gene matches. This CDR3 spans 20 amino acids. The CDR3 nucleotides are TGCGCCAGCAGCTCGTACAGGGGGAGGCAGACTAGCGGGGCATCCTACGAGCAGTACTTC. It specifies CASSSYRGRQTSGASYEQYF.

The chain joins TRBV7-2 to TRBJ2-7, with D unresolved. The length of the CDR3 is 14 residues. V was pared by 5 bases and J by 1 base, with 12 bases between. Germline V lookup: CDR1 SGHTA, CDR2 FQGNSA. DNA of the CDR3: TGTGCCAGCAGCCCTACGTATCCGTCCTACGAGCAGTACTTC. Protein sequence: CASSPTYPSYEQYF.

The rearrangement uses TRBV2 and TRBJ1-4; tentatively, D is TRBD1 (5 bases). V gave up 7 bases and J gave up 3 bases, with 12 bases separating them. Germline-derived CDR1 and CDR2 are SNHLY and FYNNEI. The CDR3 contains 14 residues. The CDR3 here is CASKFDRSNEKLFF. The CDR3 DNA reads TGTGCCAGCAAATTCGACAGATCTAATGAAAAACTGTTTTTT.

The V gene is TRBV4-1, the J gene TRBJ2-7; 10 bases line up with TRBD1. From germline, CDR1 is MGHRA and CDR2 YSYEKL. The CDR3 length is 16 residues. The V gene end was trimmed by 0 bases and the J gene end by 2 bases; junction bases not matched to a gene: 4. The CDR3 bases are TGCGCCAGCAGCCAAGACCCGGGACAGGGGACCTACGAGCAGTACTTC. This sequence encodes CASSQDPGQGTYEQYF.

The V gene is TRBV5-1, the J gene TRBJ2-7, with 12 bases fitting TRBD2. The CDR3 covers 13 residues. Per the germline V gene, CDR1 is SGHRS and CDR2 is YFSETQ. The trim removed 7 bases at V and 5 bases at J, leaving 4 bases unmatched. The CDR3 loop reads CASRLAGANEQYF. Written as DNA, the CDR3 is TGCGCCAGCCGACTAGCGGGAGCGAACGAGCAGTACTTC.

The chain couples TRBV6-5 to TRBJ1-2; tentative D call: TRBD1 (6 bases). Per the germline V gene, CDR1 is MNHEY and CDR2 is SVGAGI. Trimming removed 6 bases at V and 11 bases at J, with 16 bases between. The CDR3 runs 12 residues. The CDR3 here is CASSQKRGNYTF. CDR3 DNA: TGTGCCAGCAGCCAGAAGAGGGGGAATTACACCTTC.

The J gene is TRBJ1-1, the V gene TRBV6-1; no reliable D call. The ends were cut back, 2 bases at V and 0 bases at J, with 7 bases in the middle. Germline CDR1 MNHNS, CDR2 SASEGT. The CDR3 contains 14 residues. The CDR3 here is CASSEFGLNTEAFF. DNA of the CDR3: TGTGCCAGCAGTGAATTCGGGTTGAACACTGAAGCTTTCTTT.

The chain joins TRBV7-2 to TRBJ2-5, with 12 bases aligning to TRBD2. Germline assignment: CDR1 SGHTA and CDR2 FQGNSA. This CDR3 is built from 17 residues. The ends lost 5 bases at V and 5 bases at J; junction bases unmatched: 12. This CDR3 is CASSPGLAGPPQETQYF. CDR3 sequence (DNA): TGTGCCAGCAGCCCAGGACTAGCGGGACCTCCCCAGGAGACCCAGTACTTC.

As for this clone: Other DNA sequences in the sample encode the same CDR3. J is TRBJ2-1 and V is TRBV28, with D possibly TRBD1 on 5 matching bases. Trimming removed 2 bases from V and 7 bases from J, with 6 bases in between. The CDR3 extends over 12 amino acids. Germline CDR1 MDHEN, CDR2 SYDVKM. The CDR3 protein is CASSLQGNEQFF. The CDR3, as DNA: TGTGCCAGCAGTTTACAGGGAAATGAGCAGTTCTTC.

The gene calls are TRBV19 and TRBJ2-2; TRBD1 matches at 9 bases. Trimming took 10 bases from V and 4 from J; bases not matched to a gene: 16. This CDR3 contains 17 residues. From germline, CDR1 is LNHDA and CDR2 SQIVND (reference sequence). This CDR3 reads CATPIHPTGGGTGELFF. CDR3 in DNA: TGTGCCACCCCAATCCACCCCACAGGGGGCGGCACCGGGGAGCTGTTTTTT.

The CDR3 sequence: CASSYGRAYEQYF. CDR3 coding DNA: TGTGCCAGCAGTTACGGCAGGGCCTACGAGCAGTACTTC. The V gene is TRBV6-5, the J gene TRBJ2-7; D may be TRBD1 (5 bases). The CDR3 loop spans 13 amino acids. CDR1 is MNHEY, CDR2 SVGAGI, per germline. V lost 2 bases and J lost 2, with 7 bases in between.

V usage is TRBV7-3 and J usage is TRBJ2-2; 7 nucleotides agree with TRBD2. The germline CDR1 and CDR2 sequences are SGHTA and FQGTGA. The ends lost 6 bases at V and 7 bases at J; junction bases unmatched: 20. CDR3 length equals 18 residues. The CDR3 protein is CASSRSSGTGGVGGELFF. DNA for the CDR3: TGTGCCAGCAGTCGAAGCTCGGGAACGGGAGGTGTCGGCGGGGAGCTGTTTTTT.

V and J are TRBV27 and TRBJ1-3; 7 nucleotides align to TRBD1. This CDR3 comprises 14 residues. CDR1 MNHEY and CDR2 SMNVEV come from the germline V gene (reference sequence). Trimming took 6 bases from V and 4 from J; bases not matched to a gene: 6. CDR3 loop: CASSLQGKGNTIYF. CDR3 in DNA: TGTGCCAGCAGCCTACAGGGGAAAGGAAACACCATATATTTT.

This clone was seen only a few times. The chain combines TRBV19 with TRBJ1-6; D might be TRBD1 (5 bases). CDR1 is LNHDA, CDR2 SQIVND, per germline (reference sequence). V lost 3 bases and J 7 bases, leaving 13 bases between the germline ends. The CDR3 extends over 15 amino acids. DNA of the CDR3: TGTGCCAGTAGTATGAGTACAGGCCTCAATTCACCCCTCCACTTT. Translating gives CASSMSTGLNSPLHF.

V and J are TRBV19 and TRBJ1-1; possible D gene TRBD1, 5 bases. Germline values: CDR1 LNHDA, CDR2 SQIVND (reference sequence). Deletions cut 1 base from V and 2 bases from J, with 14 bases between. This CDR3 is 16 amino acids long. CDR3 nucleotide sequence: TGTGCCAGTAGTATAGGAACAGGTCGGTATAACACTGAAGCTTTCTTT. Translating it yields CASSIGTGRYNTEAFF.